These T cell receptor beta chains were read from a single sample in a study of PD-1 blockade in classical Hodgkin lymphoma. Using immunoSEQ multiplex PCR, the repertoire was profiled, and TCRdb retains in-frame clones only, with some absent. The table records about 50,000 clones, around 91% of them present only once. The sequences come from peripheral blood mononuclear cells (PBMCs), collected before the fourth cycle of nivolumab. These receptors came from a human donor with classical Hodgkin lymphoma. The conserved cysteine and the conserved F or W are not part of the CDR3 here. The size entry is marked missing in some rows and otherwise reads once, few, many or a size class.

TRBJ1-2 | TRBV4-1 | many | ASTQTPGTGNYGYT
TRBJ2-1 | TRBV21-1 | - | ASSKFGTGGLSYNEQF
TRBJ2-1 | TRBV21-1 | once | ASSVAFYGLGNEQF
TRBJ2-7 | TRBV6-5 | - | ASSYSEGDEQY
TRBJ2-3 | TRBV2 | few | ASSETGGPDTQY
TRBJ2-1 | TRBV11-3 | - | ASRHEGAPRGPYNEQF
TRBJ2-7 | TRBV9 | once | ASSPGERTNYEQY
TRBJ2-4 | TRBV10-1 | once | ASRRQEGRDLAKNIQY
TRBJ1-5 | TRBV19 | - | ASSQGWDQPQH
TRBJ2-1 | TRBV10-3 | - | AIRWTSGLYNEQF
TRBJ1-1 | TRBV11-3 | - | ASSLRHAIAEAF
TRBJ2-1 | TRBV7-6 | - | ASSTGHGNEQF
TRBJ2-5 | TRBV25-1 | - | ASSEMGIAGGGETQY
TRBJ1-2 | TRBV27 | - | ASSTGLGGWHGYT
TRBJ2-3 | TRBV5-4 | once | ASSLAFIGGFTDTQY
TRBJ2-1 | TRBV27 | - | ASSLSGDYNEQF
TRBJ2-7 | TRBV11-2 | - | ASSLRTGPVAYEQY
TRBJ1-5 | TRBV6-5 | - | ASSPGQFNQPQH
TRBJ1-1 | TRBV5-1 | - | ASRTGWGRGDTEAF
TRBJ2-3 | TRBV5-4 | once | ASSIPAGTDTQY
TRBJ2-6 | TRBV5-1 | - | ASSLTGGGSGANVLT
TRBJ1-5 | TRBV9 | - | ASSVGQNFNQPQH
TRBJ1-2 | TRBV6-5 | - | ASRQGGYGYT
TRBJ2-5 | TRBV10-3 | - | AISENQETQY
TRBJ2-1 | TRBV6-1 | - | ASSEARLAGSSYNEQF
TRBJ1-1 | TRBV7-6 | - | ASSLALSTIMNTEAF
TRBJ2-1 | TRBV15 | - | ATSTSPNEQF
TRBJ2-7 | TRBV18 | - | ASSPPGAGVLYEQY
TRBJ1-5 | TRBV27 | - | ASSLLPRGQKNQPQH
TRBJ2-3 | TRBV19 | - | ASSPDGTSGGTDTQY
TRBJ2-2 | TRBV5-4 | - | ASSFWTASNTGELF
TRBJ2-7 | TRBV6-6 | - | ASSYSSGSYEQY
TRBJ2-1 | TRBV5-6 | - | ASSGLEQF
TRBJ2-1 | TRBV6-4 | - | ASSSHRVNYNEQF
TRBJ2-3 | TRBV12-5 | - | ASGDGQISTDTQY
TRBJ1-4 | TRBV27 | - | ASSLRQINEKLF
TRBJ2-3 | TRBV7-9 | - | ASSLGTLAGYTQY
TRBJ1-1 | TRBV27 | - | ASSLWGEPNTEAF
TRBJ2-1 | TRBV7-9 | - | ASSLAIEEYFPNEQF
TRBJ1-2 | TRBV19 | - | ASRPLWTGDGYT
TRBJ2-5 | TRBV6-5 | few | ASSPGLAEETQY
TRBJ2-7 | TRBV7-8 | - | ASRPQGASYEQY
TRBJ2-5 | TRBV12-1 | - | ASSFFRPRTSGIGETQY
TRBJ2-5 | TRBV11-2 | once | ASRPLRGRGETQY
TRBJ2-1 | TRBV7-7 | - | ASSLYGSGEQF
TRBJ1-1 | TRBV19 | - | ASNVQGWTEAF
TRBJ2-6 | TRBV27 | once | ASSFGSGRSGANVLT
TRBJ2-7 | TRBV25-1 | - | ASSESSIYEQY
TRBJ1-2 | TRBV5-1 | once | ASSGGAGGYT
TRBJ2-2 | TRBV6-6 | - | ASLTGGSTGELF
TRBJ1-3 | TRBV6-5 | - | ASSYSYGTGNTIY
TRBJ2-2 | TRBV10-3 | once | AISGRDTGELF
TRBJ2-5 | TRBV28 | - | ASSSPGRETQY
TRBJ2-1 | TRBV19 | - | ASSIVDRPINNEQF